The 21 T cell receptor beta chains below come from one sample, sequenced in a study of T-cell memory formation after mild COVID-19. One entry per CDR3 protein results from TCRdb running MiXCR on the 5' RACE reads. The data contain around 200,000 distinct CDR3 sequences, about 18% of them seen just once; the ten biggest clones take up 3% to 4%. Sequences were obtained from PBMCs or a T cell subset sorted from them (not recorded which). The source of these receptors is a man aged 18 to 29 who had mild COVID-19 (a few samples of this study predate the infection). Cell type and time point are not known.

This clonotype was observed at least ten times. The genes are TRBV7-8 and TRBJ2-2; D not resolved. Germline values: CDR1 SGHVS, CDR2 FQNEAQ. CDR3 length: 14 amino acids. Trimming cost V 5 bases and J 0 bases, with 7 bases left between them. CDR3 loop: CASSAVANTGELFF. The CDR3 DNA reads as TGTGCCAGCAGCGCAGTCGCGAACACCGGGGAGCTGTTTTTT. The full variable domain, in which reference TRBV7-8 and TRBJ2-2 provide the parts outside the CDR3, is GAGVSQSPRYKVAKRGQDVALRCDPISGHVSLFWYQQALGQGPEFLTYFQNEAQLDKSGLPSDRFFAERPEGSVSTLKIQRTQQEDSAVYLCASSAVANTGELFFGEGSRLTVL.

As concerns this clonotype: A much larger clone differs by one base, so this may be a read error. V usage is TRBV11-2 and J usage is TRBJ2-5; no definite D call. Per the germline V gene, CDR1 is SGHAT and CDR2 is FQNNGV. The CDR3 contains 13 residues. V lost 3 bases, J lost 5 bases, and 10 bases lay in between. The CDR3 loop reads CASSLRQVETQYF. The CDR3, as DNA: TGTGCCAGCAGCTTGAGGCAGGTGGAGACCCAGTACTTC.

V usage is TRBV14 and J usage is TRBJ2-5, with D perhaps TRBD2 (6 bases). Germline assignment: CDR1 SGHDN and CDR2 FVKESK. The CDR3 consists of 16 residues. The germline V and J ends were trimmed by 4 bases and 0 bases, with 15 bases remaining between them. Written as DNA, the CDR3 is TGTGCCAGCAGCCCCATTAGCGGTGATTACCAAGAGACCCAGTACTTC. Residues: CASSPISGDYQETQYF.

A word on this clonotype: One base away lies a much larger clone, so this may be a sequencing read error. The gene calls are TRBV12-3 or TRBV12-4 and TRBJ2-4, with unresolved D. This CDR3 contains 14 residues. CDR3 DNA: TGTGCCAGCAGACCCCGGGCGGCTAAAAACAGTCAGTACTTC. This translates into CASRPRAAKNSQYF.

The CDR3: CMGGSTYNEQFF. The CDR3 coding sequence is TGCATGGGGGGGAGCACCTACAATGAGCAGTTCTTC. V and J are TRBV29-1 and TRBJ2-1, with 7 bases identical to TRBD2. From germline, CDR1 is SQVTM and CDR2 ANQGSEA. CDR3 length: 12 amino acids.

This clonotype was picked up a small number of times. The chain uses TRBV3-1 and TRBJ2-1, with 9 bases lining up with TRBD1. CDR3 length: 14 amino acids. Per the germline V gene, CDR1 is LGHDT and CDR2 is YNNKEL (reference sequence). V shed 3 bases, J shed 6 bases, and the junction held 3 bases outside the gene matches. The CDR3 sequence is CASSQGQGSNEQFF. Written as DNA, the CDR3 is TGTGCCAGCAGCCAGGGACAGGGAAGCAATGAGCAGTTCTTC.

CDR3 sequence (DNA): TGTGCCAGCAGCGAAGGGGCAGGATCCACTGAAGCTTTCTTT. As protein: CASSEGAGSTEAFF. This chain links TRBV7-9 with TRBJ1-1; weak D call: TRBD1 (5 bases). Between the trimmed V and J ends, which lost 5 bases and 4 bases, there was a span of 14 bases. CDR1 SEHNR and CDR2 FQNEAQ come from the germline V gene (reference sequence). This CDR3 has 14 residues.

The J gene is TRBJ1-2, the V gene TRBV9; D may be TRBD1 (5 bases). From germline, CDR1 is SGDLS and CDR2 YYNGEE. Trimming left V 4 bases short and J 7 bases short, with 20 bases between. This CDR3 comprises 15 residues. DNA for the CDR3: TGTGCCAGCAGCCCCCGGGACCCTCAACGGGGTGGCTACACCTTC. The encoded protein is CASSPRDPQRGGYTF.

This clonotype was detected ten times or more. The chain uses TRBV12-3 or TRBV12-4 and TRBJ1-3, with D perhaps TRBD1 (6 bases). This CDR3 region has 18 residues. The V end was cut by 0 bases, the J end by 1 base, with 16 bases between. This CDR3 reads CASSLAPGGAVSGNTIYF. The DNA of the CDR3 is TGTGCCAGCAGTTTAGCGCCTGGGGGCGCGGTTTCTGGAAACACCATATATTTT.

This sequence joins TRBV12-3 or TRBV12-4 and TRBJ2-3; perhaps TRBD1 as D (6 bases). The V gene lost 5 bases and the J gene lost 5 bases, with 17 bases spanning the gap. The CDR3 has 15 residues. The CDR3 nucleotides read TGTGCCAGCAGTGCCCCTGGGACAAAGGGAGATACGCAGTATTTT. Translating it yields CASSAPGTKGDTQYF.

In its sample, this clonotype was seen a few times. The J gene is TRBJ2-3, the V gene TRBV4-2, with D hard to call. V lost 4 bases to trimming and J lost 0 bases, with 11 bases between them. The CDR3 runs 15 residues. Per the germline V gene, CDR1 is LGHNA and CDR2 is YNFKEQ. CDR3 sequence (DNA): TGTGCCAGCAGCCTCTTCTTTGTAAGCACAGATACGCAGTATTTT. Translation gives CASSLFFVSTDTQYF.

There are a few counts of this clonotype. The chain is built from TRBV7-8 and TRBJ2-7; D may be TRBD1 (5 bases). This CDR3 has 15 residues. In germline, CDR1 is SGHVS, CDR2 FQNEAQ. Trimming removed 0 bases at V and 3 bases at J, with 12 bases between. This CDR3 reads CASSLALWQGYEQYV. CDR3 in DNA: TGTGCCAGCAGCTTAGCCTTGTGGCAGGGCTACGAGCAGTACGTC.

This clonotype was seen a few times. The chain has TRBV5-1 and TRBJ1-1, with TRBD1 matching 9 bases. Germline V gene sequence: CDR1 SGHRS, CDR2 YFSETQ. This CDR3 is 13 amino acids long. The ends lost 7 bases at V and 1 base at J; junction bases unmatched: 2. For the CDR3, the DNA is TGCGCCAGCCGACAGGGGGAGAACACTGAAGCTTTCTTT. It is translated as CASRQGENTEAFF.

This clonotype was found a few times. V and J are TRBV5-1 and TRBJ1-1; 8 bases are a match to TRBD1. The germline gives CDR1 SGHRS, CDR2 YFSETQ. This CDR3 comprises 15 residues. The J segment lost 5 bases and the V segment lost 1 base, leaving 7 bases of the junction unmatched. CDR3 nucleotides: TGCGCCAGCAGCTTGAGTGCAACAGGGGGGACTGAAGCTTTCTTT. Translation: CASSLSATGGTEAFF.

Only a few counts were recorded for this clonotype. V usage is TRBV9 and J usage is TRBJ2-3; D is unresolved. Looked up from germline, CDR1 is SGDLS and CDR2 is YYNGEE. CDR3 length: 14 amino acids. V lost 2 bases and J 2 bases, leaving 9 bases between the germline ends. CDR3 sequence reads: CASSVSPDTDTQYF. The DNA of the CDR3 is TGTGCCAGCAGCGTGAGCCCAGACACAGATACGCAGTATTTT.

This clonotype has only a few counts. The CDR3 coding sequence is TGTGCCAGCAGCCAGTTCGGTAGCAGGGGTGGTGGCTACACCTTC. Protein product: CASSQFGSRGGGYTF. V gene TRBV7-2 combines with J gene TRBJ1-2; maybe TRBD1 (6 bases). This CDR3 spans 15 amino acids. V lost 5 bases and J lost 7, with 20 bases in between. Per germline, CDR1 SGHTA and CDR2 FQGNSA.

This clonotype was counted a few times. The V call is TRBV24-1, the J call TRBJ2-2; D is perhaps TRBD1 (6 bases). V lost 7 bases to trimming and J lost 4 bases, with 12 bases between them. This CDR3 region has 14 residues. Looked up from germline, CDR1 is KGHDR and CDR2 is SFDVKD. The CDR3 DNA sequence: TGTGCCACCAGGAGACTGGACAGCACCGGGGAGCTGTTTTTT. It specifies CATRRLDSTGELFF.

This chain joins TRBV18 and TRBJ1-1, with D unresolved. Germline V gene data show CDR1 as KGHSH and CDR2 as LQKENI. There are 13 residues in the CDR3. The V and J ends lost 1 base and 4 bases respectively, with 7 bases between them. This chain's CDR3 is CASSPRGSTEAFF. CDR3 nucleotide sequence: TGTGCCAGCTCACCACGGGGTAGCACTGAAGCTTTCTTT.

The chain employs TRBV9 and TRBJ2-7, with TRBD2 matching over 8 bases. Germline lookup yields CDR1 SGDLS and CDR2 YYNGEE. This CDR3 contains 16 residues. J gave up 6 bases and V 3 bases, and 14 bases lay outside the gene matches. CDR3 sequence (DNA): TGTGCCAGCAGCGCCCGCGGCGGGGGGCCAAGGGGCGAGCAGTACTTC. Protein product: CASSARGGGPRGEQYF. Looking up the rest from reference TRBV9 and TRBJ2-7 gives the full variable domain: DSGVTQTPKHLITATGQRVTLRCSPRSGDLSVYWYQQSLDQGLQFLIQYYNGEERAKGNILERFSAQQFPDLHSELNLSSLELGDSALYFCASSARGGGPRGEQYFGPGTRLTVT.

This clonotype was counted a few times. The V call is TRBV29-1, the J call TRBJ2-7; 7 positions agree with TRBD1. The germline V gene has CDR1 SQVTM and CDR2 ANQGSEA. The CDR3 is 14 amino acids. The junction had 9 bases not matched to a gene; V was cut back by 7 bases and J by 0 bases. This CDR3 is CSAGEGAHSYEQYF. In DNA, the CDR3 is TGCAGCGCTGGTGAGGGGGCCCACTCCTACGAGCAGTACTTC.

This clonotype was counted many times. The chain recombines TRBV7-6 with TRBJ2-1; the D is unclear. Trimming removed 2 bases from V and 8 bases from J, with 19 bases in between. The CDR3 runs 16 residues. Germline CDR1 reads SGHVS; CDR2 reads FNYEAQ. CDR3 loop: CASSLLPSSVPHEQFF. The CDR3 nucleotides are TGTGCCAGCAGCTTACTCCCCTCGTCGGTCCCCCATGAGCAGTTCTTC.